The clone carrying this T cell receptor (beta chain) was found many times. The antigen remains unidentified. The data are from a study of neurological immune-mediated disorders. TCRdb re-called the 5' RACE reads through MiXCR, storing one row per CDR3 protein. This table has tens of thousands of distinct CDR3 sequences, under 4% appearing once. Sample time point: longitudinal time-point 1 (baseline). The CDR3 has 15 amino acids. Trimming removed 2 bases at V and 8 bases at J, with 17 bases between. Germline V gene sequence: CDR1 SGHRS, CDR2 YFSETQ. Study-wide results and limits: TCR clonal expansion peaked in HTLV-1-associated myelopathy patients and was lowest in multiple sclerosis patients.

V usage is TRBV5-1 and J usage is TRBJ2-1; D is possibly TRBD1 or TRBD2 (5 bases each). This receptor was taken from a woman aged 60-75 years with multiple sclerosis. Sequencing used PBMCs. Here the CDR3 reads CASSLPGRGKDEQFF. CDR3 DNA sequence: TGCGCCAGCAGCTTACCGGGACGAGGAAAGGATGAGCAGTTCTTC. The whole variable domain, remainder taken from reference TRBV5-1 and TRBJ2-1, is KAGVTQTPRYLIKTRGQQVTLSCSPISGHRSVSWYQQTPGQGLQFLFEYFSETQRNKGNFPGRFSGRQFSNSRSEMNVSTLELGDSALYLCASSLPGRGKDEQFFGPGTRLTVL.